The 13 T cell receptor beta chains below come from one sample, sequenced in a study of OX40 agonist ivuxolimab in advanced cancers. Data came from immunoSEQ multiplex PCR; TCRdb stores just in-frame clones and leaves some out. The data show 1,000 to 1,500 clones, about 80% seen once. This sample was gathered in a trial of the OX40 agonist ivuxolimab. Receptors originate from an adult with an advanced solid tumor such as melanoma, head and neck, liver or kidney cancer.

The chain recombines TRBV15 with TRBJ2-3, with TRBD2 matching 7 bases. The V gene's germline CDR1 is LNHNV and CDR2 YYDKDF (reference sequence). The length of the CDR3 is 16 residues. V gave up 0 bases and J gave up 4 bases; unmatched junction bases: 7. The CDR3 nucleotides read TGTGCCACCAGCAGAGAAGGTCTGGGGGGGGCAGATACGCAGTATTTT. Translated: CATSREGLGGADTQYF.

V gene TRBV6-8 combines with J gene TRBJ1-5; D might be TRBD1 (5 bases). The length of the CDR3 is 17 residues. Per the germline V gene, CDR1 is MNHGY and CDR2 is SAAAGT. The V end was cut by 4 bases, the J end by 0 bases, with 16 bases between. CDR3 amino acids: CASSSGTFLYSNQPQHF. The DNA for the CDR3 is TGTGCCAGCAGTTCCGGGACCTTCCTTTATAGCAATCAGCCCCAGCATTTT.

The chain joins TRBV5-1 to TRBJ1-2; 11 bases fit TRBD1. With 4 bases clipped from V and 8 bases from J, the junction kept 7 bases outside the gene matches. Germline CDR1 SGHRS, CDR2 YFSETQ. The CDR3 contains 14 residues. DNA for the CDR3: TGCGCCAGCAGCGTGGGACAGGGGGGGCACGGCTACACCTTC. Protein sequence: CASSVGQGGHGYTF.

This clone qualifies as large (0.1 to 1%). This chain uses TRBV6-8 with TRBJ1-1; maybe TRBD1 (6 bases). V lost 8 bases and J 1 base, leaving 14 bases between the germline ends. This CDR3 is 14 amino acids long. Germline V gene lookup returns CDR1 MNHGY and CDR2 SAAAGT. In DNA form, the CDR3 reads TGTGCCAGCGGTAGGAGGACAGCGAACACTGAAGCTTTCTTT. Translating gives CASGRRTANTEAFF.

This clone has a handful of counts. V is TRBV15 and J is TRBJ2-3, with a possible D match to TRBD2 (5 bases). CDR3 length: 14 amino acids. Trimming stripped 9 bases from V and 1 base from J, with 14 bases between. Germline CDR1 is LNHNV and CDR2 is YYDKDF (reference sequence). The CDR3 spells CATIGLAGTDTQYF. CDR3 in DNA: TGTGCCACGATAGGTCTAGCCGGCACAGATACGCAGTATTTT. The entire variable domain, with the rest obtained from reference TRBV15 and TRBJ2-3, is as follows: DAMVIQNPRYQVTQFGKPVTLSCSQTLNHNVMYWYQQKSSQAPKLLFHYYDKDFNNEADTPDNFQSRRPNTSFCFLDIRSPGLGDTAMYLCATIGLAGTDTQYFGPGTRLTVL.

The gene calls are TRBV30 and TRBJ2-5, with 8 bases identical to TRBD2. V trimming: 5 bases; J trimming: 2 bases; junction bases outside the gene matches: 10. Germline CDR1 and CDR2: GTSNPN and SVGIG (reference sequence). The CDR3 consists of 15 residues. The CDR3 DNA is TGTGCCTGGCATAGCGGGATTCGTAGGCAAGAGACCCAGTACTTC. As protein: CAWHSGIRRQETQYF.

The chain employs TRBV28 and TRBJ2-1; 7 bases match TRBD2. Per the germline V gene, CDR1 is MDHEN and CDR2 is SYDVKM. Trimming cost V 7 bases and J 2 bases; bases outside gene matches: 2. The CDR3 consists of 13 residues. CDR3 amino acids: CASNLAAYNEQFF. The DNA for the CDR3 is TGTGCCAGCAATCTAGCGGCCTACAATGAGCAGTTCTTC.

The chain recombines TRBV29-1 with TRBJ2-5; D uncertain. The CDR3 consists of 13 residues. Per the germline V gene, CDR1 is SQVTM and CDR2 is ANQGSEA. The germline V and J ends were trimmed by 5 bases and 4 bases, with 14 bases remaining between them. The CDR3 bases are TGCAGCGTTCGAAGCCCGATTTCAGAGACCCAGTACTTC. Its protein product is CSVRSPISETQYF.

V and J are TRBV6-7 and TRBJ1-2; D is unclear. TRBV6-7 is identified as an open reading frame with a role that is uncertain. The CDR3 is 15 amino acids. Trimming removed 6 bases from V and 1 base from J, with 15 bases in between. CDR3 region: CASSYTPINNYGYTF. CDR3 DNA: TGTGCCAGCAGCTATACACCGATCAATAACTATGGCTACACCTTC.

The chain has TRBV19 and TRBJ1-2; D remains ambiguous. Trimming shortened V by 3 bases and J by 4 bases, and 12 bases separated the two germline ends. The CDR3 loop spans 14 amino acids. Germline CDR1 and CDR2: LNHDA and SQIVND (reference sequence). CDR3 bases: TGTGCCAGTAGTATCGAGGGAGATCTCTATGGCTACACCTTC. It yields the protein CASSIEGDLYGYTF.

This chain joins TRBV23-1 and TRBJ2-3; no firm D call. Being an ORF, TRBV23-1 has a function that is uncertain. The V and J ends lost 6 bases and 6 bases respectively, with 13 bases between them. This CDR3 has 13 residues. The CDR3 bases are TGCGCCAGCAGCCACCCGACCGGGGATACGCAGTATTTT. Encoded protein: CASSHPTGDTQYF.

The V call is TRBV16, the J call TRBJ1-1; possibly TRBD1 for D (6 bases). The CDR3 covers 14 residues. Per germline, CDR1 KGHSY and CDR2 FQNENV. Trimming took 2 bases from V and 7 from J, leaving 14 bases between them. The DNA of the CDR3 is TGTGCCAGCAGCCAAACGGGACAACTCCTTGAAGCTTTCTTT. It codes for CASSQTGQLLEAFF.

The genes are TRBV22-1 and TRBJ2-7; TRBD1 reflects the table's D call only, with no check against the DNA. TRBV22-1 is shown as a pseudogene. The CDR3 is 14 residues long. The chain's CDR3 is CASSRGTGAGEQYF. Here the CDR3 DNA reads TGTGCCAGCAGTCGCGGGACAGGGGCGGGGGAGCAGTACTTC.